A selection of T cell receptor beta chains follows, all from one sample in a study of T cells expressing NK-cell markers. TCRdb reprocessed the 5' RACE reads and keeps a single row for each CDR3 protein, giving no DNA. This table holds 550,000 or so distinct CDR3 sequences. Sequencing was carried out using blood T cells: a sorted CD56 or NKG2C T cell subset, CD4+ or CD8+ T cells, or bulk PBMC T cells (not recorded which). The origin of the receptors is a man in his late teens or twenties in good health. Each CDR3 is given with its conserved first and last residue. Each record gives: J gene, V gene, CDR3 protein.

J: TRBJ2-1; V: TRBV2; CDR3: CASRRDSSSYNEQFF
J: TRBJ1-1; V: TRBV27; CDR3: CASSIGGENTEAFF
J: TRBJ2-3; V: TRBV7-2; CDR3: CASSFPSYGSKDTQYF
J: TRBJ2-1; V: TRBV12-3/TRBV12-4; CDR3: CASSLDGTSLGQFF
J: TRBJ2-1; V: TRBV3-1; CDR3: CASSHPNSGSSYNEQFF
J: TRBJ2-3; V: TRBV12-3/TRBV12-4; CDR3: CASSPWDTYTDTQYF
J: TRBJ2-1; V: TRBV5-1; CDR3: CASSTNSGGVYNEQFF
J: TRBJ2-2; V: TRBV12-3/TRBV12-4; CDR3: CASSPLAGGPTGELFF
J: TRBJ2-3; V: TRBV27; CDR3: CASNLDGTDTQYF
J: TRBJ2-7; V: TRBV20-1; CDR3: CSARAIGQSSYEQYF
J: TRBJ2-7; V: TRBV30; CDR3: CAWKSGGEYEQYF
J: TRBJ1-2; V: TRBV7-9; CDR3: CASSLSGGQATSGTF
J: TRBJ1-6; V: TRBV12-3/TRBV12-4; CDR3: CASSFGGYRNSPLHF
J: TRBJ2-1; V: TRBV7-2; CDR3: CASSPRAPRHEQFF
J: TRBJ2-1; V: TRBV11-2; CDR3: CASSSSKSSYNEQFF
J: TRBJ2-1; V: TRBV9; CDR3: CASSGTSDRDEQFF
J: TRBJ2-7; V: TRBV20-1; CDR3: CSAPDRGRYEQYF
J: TRBJ1-3; V: TRBV7-8; CDR3: CASSFGTSGNTIYF
J: TRBJ2-1; V: TRBV20-1; CDR3: CSAAPTSGRASYNEQFF
J: TRBJ1-5; V: TRBV5-1; CDR3: CASSYAGQGKNQPQHF
J: TRBJ1-5; V: TRBV27; CDR3: CASSPGTGIQPQHF
J: TRBJ2-2; V: TRBV19; CDR3: CASSTPDRSPHGELFF